Each of the 17 T cell receptor beta chains below was sequenced from the same sample in a study of CD8 T cells in Susac syndrome. The RNA, 0.5 to 1 ug, was put through reverse transcription using random hexamers. Via MiXCR, TCRdb re-called the immunoSEQ multiplex PCR reads, giving one row per CDR3 protein. The sample holds some 260,000 distinct CDR3 sequences, around 93% seen once. Sequencing was performed on CD4+ T cells from PBMCs. The receptor set was obtained from a human donor with multiple sclerosis.

The chain combines TRBV13 with TRBJ1-1, with 8 nucleotides matching TRBD1. Germline values: CDR1 PRHDT, CDR2 FYEKMQ (reference sequence). V shed 1 base and J 1 base; nucleotides not matched to a gene: 11. The CDR3 is made up of 18 amino acids. This CDR3 reads CASSLEDRGLRRNTEAFF. In DNA form, the CDR3 reads TGTGCCAGCAGCTTAGAAGACAGGGGACTTCGGAGGAACACTGAAGCTTTCTTT.

This chain uses TRBV24-1 with TRBJ2-2; D perhaps matches TRBD2 (5 bases). This CDR3 comprises 17 residues. Trimming cost V 0 bases and J 0 bases, with 10 bases left between them. Germline V gene sequence: CDR1 KGHDR, CDR2 SFDVKD. CDR3 residues: CATSDLGRGPNTGELFF. The CDR3 coding sequence is TGTGCCACCAGTGATTTGGGGAGAGGACCGAACACCGGGGAGCTGTTTTTT.

V usage is TRBV4-1 and J usage is TRBJ2-1; TRBD2 matches at 8 bases. Germline CDR1 and CDR2: MGHRA and YSYEKL. After removal of 4 bases from V and 5 bases from J, the junction contained 7 bases not matched to a gene. CDR3 length equals 15 residues. In DNA, the CDR3 is TGCGCCAGCAGCCGGGCGGGACTAGAGAACAATGAGCAGTTCTTC. Translated: CASSRAGLENNEQFF.

This chain connects TRBV27 to TRBJ1-1, with a possible D match to TRBD1 (6 bases). Germline CDR1 MNHEY, CDR2 SMNVEV (reference sequence). The V gene lost 3 bases and the J gene lost 5 bases, with 13 bases spanning the gap. CDR3 size: 14 residues. As DNA, the CDR3 is TGTGCCAGCAGTTTTCGGGGGCGGTGGACTGAAGCTTTCTTT. Translation gives CASSFRGRWTEAFF.

This clonotype was detected only once. The J gene is TRBJ2-6, the V gene TRBV18, with 9 bases lining up with TRBD1. V lost 3 bases, J lost 2 bases, and 5 bases stayed unmatched. Per germline, CDR1 KGHSH and CDR2 LQKENI. CDR3 length: 17 amino acids. CDR3 in amino acids: CASSPEQGATGANVLTF. The CDR3, as DNA: TGTGCCAGCTCACCTGAACAGGGGGCGACTGGGGCCAACGTCCTGACTTTC.

This chain uses TRBV5-1 with TRBJ1-2, with D perhaps TRBD1 (5 bases). The germline CDR1 and CDR2 sequences are SGHRS and YFSETQ. The length of the CDR3 is 14 residues. V shed 4 bases and J shed 4 bases, with 14 bases lying between them. The DNA of the CDR3 is TGCGCCAGCAGCAGACCAGACAGCAGCTATGGCTACACCTTC. Protein: CASSRPDSSYGYTF. The full variable domain, completed using reference TRBV5-1 and TRBJ1-2, is KAGVTQTPRYLIKTRGQQVTLSCSPISGHRSVSWYQQTPGQGLQFLFEYFSETQRNKGNFPGRFSGRQFSNSRSEMNVSTLELGDSALYLCASSRPDSSYGYTFGSGTRLTVV.

This clonotype appeared a few times. The CDR3, as DNA: TGTGCCAGCAGCTCCAACGTGGGTGAAAAACTGTTTTTT. This gives the protein CASSSNVGEKLFF. This chain links TRBV7-8 with TRBJ1-4; D gene unclear. From germline, CDR1 is SGHVS and CDR2 FQNEAQ. The CDR3 consists of 13 residues. The ends were cut back, 4 bases at V and 7 bases at J, with 10 bases in the middle.

CDR3 residues: CSAGQGSNQPQHF. CDR3 nucleotides: TGCAGTGCTGGACAGGGGAGTAACCAGCCCCAGCATTTT. The genes are TRBV20-1 and TRBJ1-5, with TRBD1 matching over 9 bases. The germline CDR1 and CDR2 sequences are DFQATT and SNEGSKA (reference sequence). J lost 7 bases, V lost 5 bases, and 6 bases had no gene match. The CDR3 runs 13 residues.

This clonotype was observed once. The chain couples TRBV2 to TRBJ1-5; tentatively, D is TRBD1 (6 bases). This CDR3 comprises 14 residues. Germline-derived CDR1 and CDR2 are SNHLY and FYNNEI. Trimming stripped 3 bases from V and 5 bases from J, with 11 bases between. The CDR3 sequence is CASSESTGYQPQHF. The DNA of the CDR3 is TGTGCCAGCAGTGAGAGCACAGGGTATCAGCCCCAGCATTTT. The whole variable domain, remainder taken from reference TRBV2 and TRBJ1-5, is EPEVTQTPSHQVTQMGQEVILRCVPISNHLYFYWYRQILGQKVEFLVSFYNNEISEKSEIFDDQFSVERPDGSNFTLKIRSTKLEDSAMYFCASSESTGYQPQHFGDGTRLSIL.

This clonotype is a singleton in its sample. This rearrangement joins TRBV3-1 to TRBJ2-3, with D possibly being TRBD1 or TRBD2 (6 bases each). Trimming stripped 1 base from V and 4 bases from J, with 12 bases between. Per germline, CDR1 LGHDT and CDR2 YNNKEL (reference sequence). This CDR3 contains 15 residues. The CDR3 sequence is CASSQAPGAADTQYF. The CDR3, as DNA: TGTGCCAGCAGCCAAGCACCGGGGGCTGCAGATACGCAGTATTTT.

The rearrangement links TRBV5-1 to TRBJ1-2, with D perhaps TRBD1 (6 bases). With 4 bases removed from V and 7 bases from J, the gap between germline ends came to 17 bases. The CDR3 totals 14 residues. Germline CDR1 is SGHRS and CDR2 is YFSETQ. DNA for the CDR3: TGCGCCAGCAGCATAGACAGGAGCCGGGTTGGCTACACCTTC. Amino acids: CASSIDRSRVGYTF.

The chain employs TRBV28 and TRBJ2-7, with unresolved D. The V and J ends lost 6 bases and 5 bases respectively, with 8 bases between them. CDR1 is MDHEN, CDR2 SYDVKM, per germline. This CDR3 contains 11 residues. The CDR3 sequence is CASRASDEQYF. DNA for the CDR3: TGTGCCAGCAGAGCCAGCGACGAGCAGTACTTC.

V gene TRBV3-1 combines with J gene TRBJ2-4; D may correspond to TRBD1 or TRBD2 (5 bases each). Germline-derived CDR1 and CDR2 are LGHDT and YNNKEL (reference sequence). This CDR3 has 12 amino acids. The V end lost 3 bases, the J end lost 13 bases, and 13 bases lay between the germline ends. The CDR3 loop is CASSQATGPQYF. The DNA for the CDR3 is TGTGCCAGCAGCCAGGCCACGGGGCCCCAGTACTTC. The full variable domain, completed using reference TRBV3-1 and TRBJ2-4, is DTAVSQTPKYLVTQMGNDKSIKCEQNLGHDTMYWYKQDSKKFLKIMFSYNNKELIINETVPNRFSPKSPDKAHLNLHINSLELGDSAVYFCASSQATGPQYFGAGTRLSVL.

J is TRBJ1-1 and V is TRBV28; TRBD1 matches 10 bases. CDR3 size: 17 residues. CDR1 MDHEN and CDR2 SYDVKM come from the germline V gene. Unmatched junction bases numbered 9, after V lost 5 bases and J lost 0 bases. The CDR3 DNA reads TGTGCCAGCAGTCTGCGGACAGGGGGAATAATGAACACTGAAGCTTTCTTT. It specifies CASSLRTGGIMNTEAFF.

The chain links TRBV23-1 to TRBJ2-5, with 7 bases aligning to TRBD2. TRBV23-1 is designated an ORF whose function remains uncertain. V was clipped by 4 bases and J by 3 bases; unmatched bases: 14. CDR3 length: 17 amino acids. The CDR3 here is CASSRPQAAGVEETQYF. The DNA of the CDR3 is TGCGCCAGCAGTCGCCCCCAGGCCGCGGGGGTGGAAGAGACCCAGTACTTC.

V gene TRBV18 combines with J gene TRBJ2-2; D is undetermined. There are 18 residues in the CDR3. Trimming pared 3 bases from V and 0 bases from J, leaving 17 bases between. Germline CDR1 reads KGHSH; CDR2 reads LQKENI. In DNA, the CDR3 is TGTGCCAGCTCACCGCTTCTTCTTGGAGAGCCGAACACCGGGGAGCTGTTTTTT. Translated: CASSPLLLGEPNTGELFF. Using reference TRBV18 and TRBJ2-2 for the parts outside the CDR3, the full variable domain is NAGVMQNPRHLVRRRGQEARLRCSPMKGHSHVYWYRQLPEEGLKFMVYLQKENIIDESGMPKERFSAEFPKEGPSILRIQQVVRGDSAAYFCASSPLLLGEPNTGELFFGEGSRLTVL.

The V call is TRBV29-1, the J call TRBJ1-2; no clear D. V lost 6 bases to trimming and J lost 8 bases, with 10 bases between them. Germline loops: CDR1 SQVTM, CDR2 ANQGSEA. The CDR3 extends over 10 amino acids. Here the CDR3 reads CSVGSGGYTF. CDR3 sequence (DNA): TGCAGCGTCGGGTCGGGGGGCTACACCTTC.